This section outlines one T cell receptor beta chain sequence together with its context. The CDR3 spans 13 residues. Between the trimmed V and J ends, which lost 5 bases and 8 bases, there was a span of 15 bases. Uncontrolled infection, other autoimmune disease, pregnancy or lactation excluded patients. From RNA transcripts, TCR beta CDR3 regions were amplified. An initial round of RT-PCR targeting the TCR CDR3 relied on the HTBI primer set. TCRdb analysed the multiplex PCR reads with MiXCR anew, one entry per CDR3 protein. The repertoire has approximately 590,000 distinct CDR3 sequences, under 60% of them found once; the top ten carry just under 8.5%. The entry originates in a study of T cells in Graves' hyperthyroidism and ophthalmopathy.

The genes are TRBV12-3 or TRBV12-4 and TRBJ1-2, with D unclear. This clonotype originated in a young woman with Graves' hyperthyroidism. Sequencing was done on a sample of peripheral blood or thyroid tissue (not recorded which). The CDR3: CASSPRRLKGYTF. In DNA, the CDR3 is TGTGCCAGCAGTCCCCGTCGACTTAAAGGCTACACCTTC.